Described below is a single TCR beta chain sequence and its context. What it binds is unknown. This specimen comes from a study of regulatory T cells in long-lasting Graves disease. The wider study: Persistent cases took antithyroid drugs over 5 years and stayed TSH receptor antibody positive.

Trimming pared 4 bases from V and 3 bases from J, leaving 13 bases between. The CDR3 has 14 residues. Germline V gene sequence: CDR1 GTSNPN, CDR2 SVGIG (reference sequence). The time point: persistent/refractory GD, antithyroid drugs over 5 years with positive TRAb. PBMC RNA was the source of the TCR library. Patient provenance is recorded as an endocrinology department in Xi'an, China. General observations from the study: Persistent disease favored TRBV28, TRBJ1-2 and TRBJ2-5. Sampling was limited to peripheral blood rather than thyroid tissue.

Arm-PCR with iRepertoire HTBI primers amplified the CDR3 regions for these TCR beta libraries. TCRdb re-analysed the multiplex PCR reads in MiXCR, keeping a single row per CDR3 protein. The data show about 470,000 distinct CDR3 sequences, 20% to 25% seen once. The receptor was isolated from a female donor with Graves disease. Sequencing was performed on peripheral blood mononuclear cells (PBMCs), taken when the disease was refractory, from a patient treated with antithyroid drugs. The V call is TRBV30, the J call TRBJ1-3; D is unclear. The CDR3 nucleotides are TGTGCCTGGACAAAATTACGGGGTGGAAACACCATATATTTT. Its protein product is CAWTKLRGGNTIYF.